This TCR beta chain originates from a study of T-cell reconstitution after alpha-beta-depleted transplantation in children. Whole-study findings and limits: Newly generated T cells supplied most T-cell counts and diversity one year post-transplant. Where some patients showed high TCRbeta diversity at day 60, it came from recipient T cells and thymic progenitors that had survived. Approximately two months post-transplant, alpha-beta T cells reportedly originated from several hundred expanded graft clones.

Concerning this clonotype itself: The antigen remains undetermined.

Molecular barcoding with unique molecular identifiers was used for the TCRbeta library. TCRdb called the PCR reads again in MiXCR, with one record for every CDR3 protein. The repertoire has fewer than 450,000 distinct CDR3 sequences, about 17% of them found once; the top ten carry approximately 44%. Germline CDR1 LNHNV, CDR2 YYDKDF (reference sequence). The CDR3 loop spans 15 amino acids. V lost 1 base to trimming and J lost 2 bases, with 12 bases between them. The genes are TRBV15 and TRBJ2-7; D ambiguous. Here the sequenced sample was PBMCs, mostly from graft donor cells, taken 360 days after TCRalphabeta/CD19-depleted stem cell transplant. This clonotype was sampled from a male patient between 2 and 15 years old who had a stem cell transplant for acute lymphoblastic leukemia, so the T cells may come from the graft donor. The CDR3 nucleotides are TGTGCCACCAGCAGAGTGGGCAAAACGGCCTACGAGCAGTACTTC. It translates to CATSRVGKTAYEQYF.